This TCR beta chain appears in the sequencing data of a study of T-cell memory formation after mild COVID-19. TCR alpha and TCR beta cDNA libraries carrying sample barcodes and UMIs came from 5'RACE with constant-segment primers. TCRdb processed the 5' RACE reads anew with MiXCR; each CDR3 protein has one entry. The repertoire holds around 120,000 distinct CDR3 sequences, with 16% as singletons. For this clonotype: Its specificity is unknown.

General observations from the study: Detection of some responders pre-infection suggested pre-existing cross-reactive memory T cells participated. Day 15 to 85 contracting clones showed balanced CD4/CD8; later expanders leaned CD4+. Chiefly within CM and EM were the contracting CD4+ clones; CD8+ ones were within EMRA.

Germline lookup yields CDR1 SGHKS and CDR2 YYEKEE (reference sequence). The V gene lost 0 bases and the J gene lost 3 bases, with 11 bases spanning the gap. The CDR3 spans 15 residues. This chain joins TRBV5-5 and TRBJ2-3, with D possibly being TRBD1 (6 bases). The sequence derives from an adult woman who had mild COVID-19 (a few samples of this study predate the infection). Cell type and time point are not known. Sequenced input: PBMCs or a T cell subset sorted from them (not recorded which). The chain's CDR3 is CASSLVAGETDTQYF. The DNA of the CDR3 is TGTGCCAGCAGCTTGGTGGCAGGGGAAACAGATACGCAGTATTTT.